These T cell receptor beta chains were read from a single sample in a study. One entry per CDR3 protein, called by TCRdb with MiXCR from the RT-PCR reads. The repertoire holds hundreds of thousands of distinct CDR3 sequences, with 13% to 15% as singletons. Specimen: memory CD4+ T cells from blood. These receptor sequences come from a female donor in good health, serving as a healthy control. CDR3s include the opening cysteine and the closing phenylalanine or tryptophan. Each record gives: V gene, clone size, D gene, J gene, CDR3 protein, CDR3 DNA. A D gene is named only where the DNA matches it firmly. Size tells how often a clone was seen (once, few, many) or the class of an expanded clone, and some rows leave it out.

TRBV6-1	-	TRBD1	TRBJ1-2	CASSTQRTGISYGYTF	TGTGCCAGCAGTACGCAACGGACAGGGATTAGTTATGGCTACACCTTC
TRBV7-9	many	-	TRBJ1-2	CASSFQDYGYTF	TGTGCCAGCAGCTTTCAGGACTATGGCTACACCTTC
TRBV20-1	few	-	TRBJ1-4	CSARDPRGEEKLFF	TGCAGTGCTAGAGATCCAAGGGGGGAGGAAAAACTGTTTTTT
TRBV24-1	few	-	TRBJ2-2	CATSDYEGFNAGELFF	TGTGCCACCAGTGATTATGAGGGATTTAACGCCGGGGAGCTGTTTTTT
TRBV15	few	TRBD1	TRBJ2-6	CATSRGQGSSGANVLTF	TGTGCCACCAGCAGGGGACAGGGAAGCTCTGGGGCCAACGTCCTGACTTTC
TRBV7-2	-	TRBD2	TRBJ2-2	CASSRTSGSFRDTGELFF	TGTGCCAGCAGTCGGACTAGCGGGAGTTTTAGGGACACCGGGGAGCTGTTTTTT
TRBV5-1	-	-	TRBJ2-6	CASGLWGTGANVLTF	TGCGCCAGCGGACTTTGGGGAACTGGGGCCAACGTCCTGACTTTC
TRBV21-1	-	-	TRBJ2-5	CASSKEAAWETQYF	TGTGCCAGCAGCAAAGAGGCAGCCTGGGAGACCCAGTACTTC
TRBV7-3	-	TRBD2	TRBJ2-7	CASSVTSGGSFEQYF	TGTGCCAGCAGCGTGACTAGCGGGGGCTCTTTCGAGCAGTACTTC
TRBV20-1	-	-	TRBJ2-1	CSASSPASYNEQFF	TGCAGTGCTAGTAGTCCCGCCTCCTACAATGAGCAGTTCTTC
TRBV18	-	-	TRBJ2-5	CASSPPRAGAQETQYF	TGTGCCAGCTCACCACCAAGAGCAGGGGCACAAGAGACCCAGTACTTC
TRBV20-1	many	-	TRBJ2-7	CSARGESMVYEQYF	TGCAGTGCTAGGGGGGAGAGTATGGTCTACGAGCAGTACTTC
TRBV7-2	-	TRBD1	TRBJ1-2	CASSFRDRDGYTF	TGTGCCAGCAGCTTCCGGGACAGGGATGGCTACACCTTC
TRBV7-2	many	TRBD1	TRBJ2-3	CASSSRTGGSDTQYF	TGTGCCAGCAGCTCTAGGACAGGGGGCTCAGATACGCAGTATTTT
TRBV28	-	-	TRBJ2-7	CASSLTTANSYEQYF	TGTGCCAGCAGTTTGACGACTGCCAACTCCTACGAGCAGTACTTC
TRBV30	-	-	TRBJ2-1	CAWSVMAYNEQFF	TGTGCCTGGAGTGTAATGGCCTACAATGAGCAGTTCTTC
TRBV2	-	-	TRBJ2-7	CASRPDRYTYEQYF	TGTGCCAGCAGGCCAGACAGGTACACCTACGAGCAGTACTTC
TRBV27	many	TRBD2	TRBJ2-5	CASSALLGGSPETQYF	TGTGCCAGCAGTGCCTTATTGGGAGGGAGTCCGGAGACCCAGTACTTC
TRBV20-1	many	TRBD1	TRBJ1-2	CSAKSRDRGGGYTF	TGCAGTGCTAAGTCCCGGGACAGGGGAGGTGGCTACACCTTC
TRBV10-3	many	-	TRBJ1-2	CAIGSETSGSYGYTF	TGTGCCATCGGTTCTGAAACCTCGGGCAGCTATGGCTACACCTTC
TRBV7-2	-	-	TRBJ1-2	CASSPRRTGSGNTF	TGTGCCAGCAGCCCGCGACGAACAGGATCTGGAAACACCTTC
TRBV5-1	-	-	TRBJ2-7	CASSPDSLEQYF	TGCGCCAGCAGCCCAGACAGCCTCGAGCAGTACTTC